This passage covers 15 T cell receptor beta chains from one sample sequenced in a study of cytomegalovirus exposure and HLA in healthy donors (dated by TCRdb to 2016 to 2017). Library preparation used the immunoSEQ multiplex PCR assay. For the multiplex PCR, a mixture combining 60 forward primers for TCR Vbeta segments and 13 reverse primers for TCR Jbeta segments was used. TCRdb stores this immuneACCESS table with in-frame sequences only. Part of the clones is absent; in the studies checked, under half of the shortfall reflects unresolved V genes, and no reason is known for the rest. The sample has 90,000 to 130,000 clones on record. The top ten hold about 3.8% of the sample. Sequences were obtained from PBMCs. These receptors all come from a young man in good health and CMV-seronegative.

In DNA, the CDR3 is TGTGCCAGCAGCCCGGGGGACTTCTCCTCCTACGAGCAGTACTTC. It codes for CASSPGDFSSYEQYF. This chain connects TRBV7-8 to TRBJ2-7; tentative D call: TRBD2 (6 bases). Germline V lookup: CDR1 SGHVS, CDR2 FQNEAQ. This CDR3 region has 15 residues. Trimming stripped 5 bases from V and 0 bases from J, with 14 bases between.

The chain couples TRBV4-1 to TRBJ1-5; 7 nucleotides match TRBD1. V lost 4 bases and J lost 0; bases outside the gene matches: 6. CDR1 and CDR2 from the germline V gene are MGHRA and YSYEKL. The CDR3 is 16 residues long. The CDR3 loop is CASSPTQGNSNQPQHF. For the CDR3, the DNA is TGCGCCAGCAGCCCGACACAGGGGAATAGCAATCAGCCCCAGCATTTT.

The chain recombines TRBV2 with TRBJ1-5; the match to TRBD1 covers 9 bases. Germline CDR1 and CDR2: SNHLY and FYNNEI. The V segment lost 10 bases and the J segment 5 bases; nucleotides outside the gene matches: 6. The CDR3 sequence is 13 residues long. In DNA form, the CDR3 reads TGTGCCACCACGGACAGGGGCCATCAGCCCCAGCATTTT. Its translation is CATTDRGHQPQHF.

V gene TRBV9 combines with J gene TRBJ2-2; TRBD2 agrees at 11 bases. The CDR3 runs 18 residues. Germline-derived CDR1 and CDR2 are SGDLS and YYNGEE. The junction had 10 bases not matched to a gene; V was cut back by 0 bases and J by 6 bases. The DNA for the CDR3 is TGTGCCAGCAGCGTAGGGCTAGCGGGGGGTCTATTGTCCGGGGAGCTGTTTTTT. This sequence encodes CASSVGLAGGLLSGELFF.

The J gene is TRBJ1-2, the V gene TRBV21-1. TRBV21-1 is an annotated pseudogene. The CDR3 has 16 residues. The CDR3 reads CASSKGRPLTLYGYTF. The CDR3 DNA is TGTGCCAGCAGCAAAGGGAGACCATTAACTCTCTATGGCTACACCTTC.

The rearrangement joins TRBV28 to TRBJ1-1; D is unclear. CDR1 is MDHEN, CDR2 SYDVKM, per germline. The V gene lost 2 bases and the J gene lost 3 bases, with 7 bases spanning the gap. This CDR3 region has 13 residues. The CDR3 nucleotides read TGTGCCAGCAGTTTAGGAGGGCACACTGAAGCTTTCTTT. Residues: CASSLGGHTEAFF.

This sequence joins TRBV28 and TRBJ2-7; TRBD1 agrees at 7 bases. Per the germline V gene, CDR1 is MDHEN and CDR2 is SYDVKM. CDR3 length equals 15 residues. J gave up 2 bases and V 4 bases, and 8 bases lay outside the gene matches. CDR3 loop: CASSSDRVGTYEQYF. As DNA, the CDR3 is TGTGCCAGCAGTTCCGACAGGGTGGGGACCTACGAGCAGTACTTC.

The chain uses TRBV5-4 and TRBJ2-2, with 10 bases identical to TRBD1. Per the germline V gene, CDR1 is SGHNT and CDR2 is YYREEE (reference sequence). V lost 4 bases and J lost 3; bases outside the gene matches: 6. This CDR3 has 16 amino acids. The CDR3, as DNA: TGTGCCAGCAGCAACCGACAGGGGGCGTACACCGGGGAGCTGTTTTTT. It translates to CASSNRQGAYTGELFF.

CDR3 sequence reads: CASTGTALAKNIQYF. The DNA for the CDR3 is TGTGCCAGCACCGGGACAGCCCTAGCCAAAAACATTCAGTACTTC. The V gene is TRBV2, the J gene TRBJ2-4, with 7 bases matching TRBD1. V shed 7 bases, J shed 0 bases, and the junction held 6 bases outside the gene matches. Looked up from germline, CDR1 is SNHLY and CDR2 is FYNNEI. The CDR3 totals 15 residues.

V is TRBV14 and J is TRBJ2-1, with 8 nucleotides matching TRBD2. The CDR3 covers 15 residues. Germline assignment: CDR1 SGHDN and CDR2 FVKESK. Trimming at V came to 1 base and at J to 9 bases, leaving 8 bases not matched to a gene. The CDR3 is CASSQAGGPFFEQFF. Here the CDR3 DNA reads TGTGCCAGCAGCCAAGCGGGGGGGCCTTTCTTTGAGCAGTTCTTC.

This chain connects TRBV6-1 to TRBJ1-2; 8 nucleotides align to TRBD1. The CDR3 spans 13 residues. J lost 2 bases, V lost 8 bases, and 4 bases had no gene match. Germline assignment: CDR1 MNHNS and CDR2 SASEGT. The CDR3 DNA sequence: TGTGCCAGCCGGGCAGGGGGCAACTATGGCTACACCTTC. Protein sequence: CASRAGGNYGYTF.

This chain joins TRBV28 and TRBJ1-1, with D maybe TRBD1 (6 bases). Germline V gene lookup returns CDR1 MDHEN and CDR2 SYDVKM. V was cut by 6 bases and J by 5 bases, with 16 bases left in between. The CDR3 consists of 14 residues. The CDR3 spells CASRPTGFVTEAFF. DNA of the CDR3: TGTGCCAGCAGACCCACAGGGTTTGTTACTGAAGCTTTCTTT.

This chain joins TRBV29-1 and TRBJ2-1, with 11 nucleotides matching TRBD2. CDR1 SQVTM and CDR2 ANQGSEA come from the germline V gene. This CDR3 spans 14 amino acids. With V trimmed by 4 bases and J by 3 bases, 2 bases remained unmatched. DNA of the CDR3: TGCAGCGTTGGCACTAGCGGGGGCTACAATGAGCAGTTCTTC. It translates to CSVGTSGGYNEQFF.

This chain links TRBV18 with TRBJ2-5; D uncertain. V lost 4 bases to trimming and J lost 3 bases, with 9 bases between them. This CDR3 contains 13 residues. Germline loops: CDR1 KGHSH, CDR2 LQKENI. The CDR3 DNA follows: TGTGCCAGCTCACGAGACTTGGAAGAGACCCAGTACTTC. Its protein product is CASSRDLEETQYF.

The chain uses TRBV9 and TRBJ2-7; 9 bases map to TRBD1. The V gene end was trimmed by 0 bases and the J gene end by 2 bases; junction bases not matched to a gene: 3. The CDR3 has 15 residues. CDR1 SGDLS and CDR2 YYNGEE come from the germline V gene. This CDR3 reads CASSVDGTGPYEQYF. CDR3 in DNA: TGTGCCAGCAGCGTAGATGGGACAGGGCCCTACGAGCAGTACTTC.